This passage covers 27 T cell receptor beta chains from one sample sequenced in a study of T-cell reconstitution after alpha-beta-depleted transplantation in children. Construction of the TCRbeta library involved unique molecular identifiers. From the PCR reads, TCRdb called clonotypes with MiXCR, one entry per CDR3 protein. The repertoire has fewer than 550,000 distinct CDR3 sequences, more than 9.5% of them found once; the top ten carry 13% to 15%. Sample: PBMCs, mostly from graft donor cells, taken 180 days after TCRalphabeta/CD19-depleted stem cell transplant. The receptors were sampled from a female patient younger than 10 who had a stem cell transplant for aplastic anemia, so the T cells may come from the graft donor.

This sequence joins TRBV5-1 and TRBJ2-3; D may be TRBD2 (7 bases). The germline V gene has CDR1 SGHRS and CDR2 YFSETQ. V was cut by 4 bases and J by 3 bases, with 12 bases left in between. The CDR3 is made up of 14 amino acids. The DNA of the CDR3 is TGCGCCAGCAGCATAGGGGGGGAGACAGATACGCAGTATTTT. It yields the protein CASSIGGETDTQYF.

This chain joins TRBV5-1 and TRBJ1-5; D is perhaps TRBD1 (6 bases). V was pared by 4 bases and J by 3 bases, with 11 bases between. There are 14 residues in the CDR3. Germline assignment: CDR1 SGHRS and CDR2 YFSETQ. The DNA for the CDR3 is TGCGCCAGCAGCACCGGACAGTTCAATCAGCCCCAGCATTTT. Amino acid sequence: CASSTGQFNQPQHF.

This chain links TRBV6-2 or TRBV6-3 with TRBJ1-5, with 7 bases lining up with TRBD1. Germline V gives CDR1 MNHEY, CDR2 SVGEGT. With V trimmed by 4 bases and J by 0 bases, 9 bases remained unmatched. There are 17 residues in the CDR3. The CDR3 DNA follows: TGTGCCAGCAGTTCCCGGACAGGTTATTATAGCAATCAGCCCCAGCATTTT. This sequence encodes CASSSRTGYYSNQPQHF.

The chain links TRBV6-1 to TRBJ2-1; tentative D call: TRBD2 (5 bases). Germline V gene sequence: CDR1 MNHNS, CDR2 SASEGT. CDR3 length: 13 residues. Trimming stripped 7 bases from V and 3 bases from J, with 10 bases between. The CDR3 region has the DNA TGTGCCAGCAAGGAGGTAAACTACAATGAGCAGTTCTTC. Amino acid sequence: CASKEVNYNEQFF.

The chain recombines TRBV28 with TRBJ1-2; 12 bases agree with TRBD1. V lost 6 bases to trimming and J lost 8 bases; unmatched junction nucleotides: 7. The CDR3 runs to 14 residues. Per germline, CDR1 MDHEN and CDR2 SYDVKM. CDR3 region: CASSRDRGRLGYTF. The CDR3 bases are TGTGCCAGCAGCCGGGACAGGGGGCGACTAGGCTACACCTTC.

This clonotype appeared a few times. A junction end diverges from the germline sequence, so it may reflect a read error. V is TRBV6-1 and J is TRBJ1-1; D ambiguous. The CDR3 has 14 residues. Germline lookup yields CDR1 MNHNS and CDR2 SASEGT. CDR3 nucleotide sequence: TGTGCCAGCAGCGAAGGTTTTGGGAACACTGAAGCTTTCTTT. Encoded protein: CASSEGFGNTEAFF.

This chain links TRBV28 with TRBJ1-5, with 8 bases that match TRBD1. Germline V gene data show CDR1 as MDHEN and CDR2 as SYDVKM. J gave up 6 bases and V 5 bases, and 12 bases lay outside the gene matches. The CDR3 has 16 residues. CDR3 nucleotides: TGTGCCAGCAGTCCGGCTGACAGGGGAGGGAGTCAGCCCCAGCATTTT. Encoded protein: CASSPADRGGSQPQHF.

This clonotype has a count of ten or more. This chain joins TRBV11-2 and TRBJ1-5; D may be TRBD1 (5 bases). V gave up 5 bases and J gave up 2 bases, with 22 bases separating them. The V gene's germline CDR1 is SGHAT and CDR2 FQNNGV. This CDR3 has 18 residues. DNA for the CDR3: TGTGCCAGCAGCGCGGGACCTCTGATGGGTATAGGCAATCAGCCCCAGCATTTT. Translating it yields CASSAGPLMGIGNQPQHF.

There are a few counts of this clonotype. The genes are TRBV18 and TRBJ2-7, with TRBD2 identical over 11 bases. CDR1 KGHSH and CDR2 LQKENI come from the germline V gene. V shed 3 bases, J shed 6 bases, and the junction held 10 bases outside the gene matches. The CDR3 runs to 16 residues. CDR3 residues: CASSPFASGRPSEQYV. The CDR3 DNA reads TGTGCCAGCTCACCGTTCGCTAGCGGGAGGCCCAGCGAGCAGTACGTC.

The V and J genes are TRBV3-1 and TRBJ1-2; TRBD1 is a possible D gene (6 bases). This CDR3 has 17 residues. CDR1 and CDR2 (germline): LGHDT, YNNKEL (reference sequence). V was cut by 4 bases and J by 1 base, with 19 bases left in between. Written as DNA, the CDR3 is TGTGCCAGCAGCCTGGACAGACCCCGAGGGGGTAACTATGGCTACACCTTC. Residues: CASSLDRPRGGNYGYTF.

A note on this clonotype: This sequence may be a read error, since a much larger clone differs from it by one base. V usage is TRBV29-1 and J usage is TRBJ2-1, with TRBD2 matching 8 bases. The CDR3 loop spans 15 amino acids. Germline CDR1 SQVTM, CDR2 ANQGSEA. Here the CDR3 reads CSLSGTPSEGNEHFF. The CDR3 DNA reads TGCAGCCTTAGCGGGACCCCAAGTGAGGGCAATGAGCATTTCTTC.

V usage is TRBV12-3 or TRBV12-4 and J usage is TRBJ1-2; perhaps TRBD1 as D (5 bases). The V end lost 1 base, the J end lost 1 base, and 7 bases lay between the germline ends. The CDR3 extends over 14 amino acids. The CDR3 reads CASSLGGFNYGYTF. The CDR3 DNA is TGTGCCAGCAGTTTAGGGGGCTTTAACTATGGCTACACCTTC.

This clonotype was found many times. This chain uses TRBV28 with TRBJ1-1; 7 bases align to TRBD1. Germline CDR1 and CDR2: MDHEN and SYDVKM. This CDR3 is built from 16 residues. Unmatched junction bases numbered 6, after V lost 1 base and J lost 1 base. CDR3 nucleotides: TGTGCCAGCAGTTTATCGGGACAGCGAAAGAACACTGAAGCTTTCTTT. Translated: CASSLSGQRKNTEAFF.

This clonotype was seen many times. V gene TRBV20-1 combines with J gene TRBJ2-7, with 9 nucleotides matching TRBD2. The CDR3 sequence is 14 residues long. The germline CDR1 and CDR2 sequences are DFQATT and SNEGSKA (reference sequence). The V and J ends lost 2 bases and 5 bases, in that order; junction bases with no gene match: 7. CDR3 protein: CSARMAGGRHEQYF. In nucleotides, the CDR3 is TGCAGTGCTAGAATGGCGGGGGGGAGACACGAGCAGTACTTC.

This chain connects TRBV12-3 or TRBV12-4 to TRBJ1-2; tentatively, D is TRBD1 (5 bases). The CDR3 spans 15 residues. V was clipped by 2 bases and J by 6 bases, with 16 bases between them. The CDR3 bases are TGTGCCAGCAGTTTAAGTTCGGGACCAGATAATGGCTACACCTTC. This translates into CASSLSSGPDNGYTF.

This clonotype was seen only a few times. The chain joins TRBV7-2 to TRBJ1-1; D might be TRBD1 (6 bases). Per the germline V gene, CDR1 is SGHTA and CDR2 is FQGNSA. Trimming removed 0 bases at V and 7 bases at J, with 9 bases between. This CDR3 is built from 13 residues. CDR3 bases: TGTGCCAGCAGCTTAGCCACAGGGTTTGAAGCTTTCTTT. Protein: CASSLATGFEAFF.

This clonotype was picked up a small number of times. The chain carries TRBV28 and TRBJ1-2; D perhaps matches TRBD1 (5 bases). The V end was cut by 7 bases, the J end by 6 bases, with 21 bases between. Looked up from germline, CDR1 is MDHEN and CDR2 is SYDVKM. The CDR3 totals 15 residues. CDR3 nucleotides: TGTGCCAGCATATCTTTGGACGGGACGTATCATGGCTACACCTTC. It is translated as CASISLDGTYHGYTF.

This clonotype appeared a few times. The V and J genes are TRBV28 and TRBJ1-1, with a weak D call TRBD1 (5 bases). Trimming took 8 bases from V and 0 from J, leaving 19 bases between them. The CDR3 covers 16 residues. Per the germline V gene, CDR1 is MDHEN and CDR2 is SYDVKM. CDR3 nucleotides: TGTGCCAGCGGTGAGCCCGGGGCAGGGCTGAACACTGAAGCTTTCTTT. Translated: CASGEPGAGLNTEAFF. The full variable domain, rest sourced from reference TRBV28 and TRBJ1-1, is DVKVTQSSRYLVKRTGEKVFLECVQDMDHENMFWYRQDPGLGLRLIYFSYDVKMKEKGDIPEGYSVSREKKERFSLILESASTNQTSMYLCASGEPGAGLNTEAFFGQGTRLTVV.

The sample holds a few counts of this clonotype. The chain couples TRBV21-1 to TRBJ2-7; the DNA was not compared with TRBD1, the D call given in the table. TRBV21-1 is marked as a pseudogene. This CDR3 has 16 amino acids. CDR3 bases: TGTGCCAGCAGCATTCACTTCCGGGACGGGGTTTACGAGCAGTACGTC. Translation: CASSIHFRDGVYEQYV.

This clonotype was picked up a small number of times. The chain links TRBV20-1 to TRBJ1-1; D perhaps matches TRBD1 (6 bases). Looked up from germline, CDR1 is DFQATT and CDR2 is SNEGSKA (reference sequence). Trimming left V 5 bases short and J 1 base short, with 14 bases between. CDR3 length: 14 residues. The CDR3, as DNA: TGCAGTGCTCCCCATGGGGGGCGGAACACTGAAGCTTTCTTT. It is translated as CSAPHGGRNTEAFF.

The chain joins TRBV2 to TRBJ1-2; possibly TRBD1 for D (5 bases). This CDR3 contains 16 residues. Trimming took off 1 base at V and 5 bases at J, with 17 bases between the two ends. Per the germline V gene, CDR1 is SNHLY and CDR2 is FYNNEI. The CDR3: CASSEVWSGRRYGYTF. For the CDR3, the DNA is TGTGCCAGCAGTGAAGTGTGGTCGGGGCGGCGGTATGGCTACACCTTC.

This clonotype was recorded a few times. The chain's CDR3 is CASSRSDRGNTDTQYF. The CDR3 DNA reads as TGTGCCAGCAGCCGTTCTGACAGGGGAAATACAGATACGCAGTATTTT. The chain is built from TRBV28 and TRBJ2-3; 8 nucleotides match TRBD1. Unmatched junction bases numbered 11, after V lost 6 bases and J lost 3 bases. This CDR3 contains 16 residues. Germline assignment: CDR1 MDHEN and CDR2 SYDVKM.

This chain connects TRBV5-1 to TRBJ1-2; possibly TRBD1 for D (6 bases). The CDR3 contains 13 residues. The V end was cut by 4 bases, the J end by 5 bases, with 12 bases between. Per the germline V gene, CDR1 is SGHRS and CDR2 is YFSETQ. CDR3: CASSVGGGYGYTF. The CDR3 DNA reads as TGCGCCAGCAGCGTTGGGGGCGGGTATGGCTACACCTTC.

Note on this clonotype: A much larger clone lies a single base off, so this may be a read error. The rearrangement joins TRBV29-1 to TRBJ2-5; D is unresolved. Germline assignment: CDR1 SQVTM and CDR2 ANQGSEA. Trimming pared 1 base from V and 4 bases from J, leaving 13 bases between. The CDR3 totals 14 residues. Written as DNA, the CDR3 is TGCAGCGTTGAAGGCCACAGATTTCGAGAGACCCAGTACTTC. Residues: CSVEGHRFRETQYF. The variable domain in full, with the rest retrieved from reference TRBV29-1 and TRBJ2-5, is SAVISQKPSRDICQRGTSLTIQCQVDSQVTMMFWYRQQPGQSLTLIATANQGSEATYESGFVIDKFPISRPNLTFSTLTVSNMSPEDSSIYLCSVEGHRFRETQYFGPGTRLLVL.

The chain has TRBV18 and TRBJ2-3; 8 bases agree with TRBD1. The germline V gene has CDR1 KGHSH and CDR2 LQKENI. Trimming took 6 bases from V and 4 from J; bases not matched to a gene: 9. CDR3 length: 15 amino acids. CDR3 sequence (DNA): TGTGCCAGCTCCTACGGACAGGGTGTGCCAGATACGCAGTATTTT. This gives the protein CASSYGQGVPDTQYF.

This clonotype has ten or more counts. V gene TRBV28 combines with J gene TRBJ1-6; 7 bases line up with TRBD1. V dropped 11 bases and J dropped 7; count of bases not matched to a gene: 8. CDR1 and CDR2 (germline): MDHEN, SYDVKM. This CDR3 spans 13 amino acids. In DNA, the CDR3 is TGTGCCTCCCGGGGACAGCCAAATTCACCCCTCCACTTT. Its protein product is CASRGQPNSPLHF.

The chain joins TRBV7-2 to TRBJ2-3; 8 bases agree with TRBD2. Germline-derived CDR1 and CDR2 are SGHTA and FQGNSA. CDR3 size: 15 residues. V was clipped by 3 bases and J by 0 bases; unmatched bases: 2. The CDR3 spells CASSLKRGSTDTQYF. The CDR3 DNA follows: TGTGCCAGCAGCTTGAAGCGGGGGAGCACAGATACGCAGTATTTT. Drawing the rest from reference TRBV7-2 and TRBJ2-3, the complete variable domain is GAGVSQSPSNKVTEKGKDVELRCDPISGHTALYWYRQSLGQGLEFLIYFQGNSAPDKSGLPSDRFSAERTGGSVSTLTIQRTQQEDSAVYLCASSLKRGSTDTQYFGPGTRLTVL.